Below are 27 T cell receptor beta chains sequenced from a single sample in a study of T cell changes during pregnancy in multiple sclerosis. The assay was immunoSEQ multiplex PCR, and TCRdb's table has in-frame clones only and misses some. The data contain nearly 110,000 clones, 92% of them singletons. The sequences come from peripheral blood, collected in the third trimester of pregnancy. The receptor source for this set is a female donor in good health, enrolled as a control in a pregnancy study.

The gene calls are TRBV11-1 and TRBJ1-6, with TRBD1 as a possible D gene (5 bases). V gave up 3 bases and J gave up 6 bases, with 12 bases separating them. CDR1 is SGHAT and CDR2 is FQDESV in the germline V gene (reference sequence). CDR3 length equals 15 residues. Here the CDR3 reads CASSFYGDSNSPLHF. CDR3 sequence (DNA): TGTGCCAGCAGCTTTTACGGGGACTCTAATTCACCCCTCCACTTT.

The gene calls are TRBV7-2 and TRBJ1-3, with D possibly being TRBD1 (6 bases). The CDR3 extends over 16 amino acids. V shed 3 bases and J shed 3 bases, with 15 bases lying between them. In germline, CDR1 is SGHTA, CDR2 FQGNSA. The CDR3 bases are TGTGCCAGCAGCTTGACAGGTTTGGGTTATGGAAACACCATATATTTT. Protein sequence: CASSLTGLGYGNTIYF.

The genes are TRBV5-5 and TRBJ1-1; TRBD1 matches 9 bases. This CDR3 is 16 amino acids long. V lost 3 bases, J lost 4 bases, and 10 bases stayed unmatched. The germline V gene has CDR1 SGHKS and CDR2 YYEKEE (reference sequence). CDR3 sequence reads: CASSSTGGIMRTEAFF. In DNA form, the CDR3 reads TGTGCCAGCAGCTCGACAGGGGGGATTATGCGCACTGAAGCTTTCTTT.

This clone occurred a few times. The chain couples TRBV2 to TRBJ1-5; 7 positions agree with TRBD1. The CDR3 is 15 amino acids. J was trimmed by 3 bases and V by 2 bases; bases with no gene match: 4. Germline V gives CDR1 SNHLY, CDR2 FYNNEI. The CDR3 DNA is TGTGCCAGCAGTGAAACTGGACAGGTCAATCAGCCCCAGCATTTT. Translated: CASSETGQVNQPQHF.

V gene TRBV4-3 combines with J gene TRBJ1-1; D is perhaps TRBD1 (6 bases). The germline gives CDR1 LGHNA, CDR2 YSLEER. Trimming took off 4 bases at V and 3 bases at J, with 12 bases between the two ends. The CDR3 is 14 amino acids. In DNA, the CDR3 is TGCGCCAGCAGCCGATTACAGGGTCACACTGAAGCTTTCTTT. Protein: CASSRLQGHTEAFF.

This clone was counted a few times. J is TRBJ2-5 and V is TRBV7-3; 9 bases are shared with TRBD1. V lost 5 bases, J lost 5 bases, and 9 bases stayed unmatched. Per the germline V gene, CDR1 is SGHTA and CDR2 is FQGTGA. This CDR3 is 15 amino acids long. CDR3 bases: TGTGCCAGCAGCCCCCGAGGACAGGGGTTGGAGACCCAGTACTTC. This gives the protein CASSPRGQGLETQYF.

The chain joins TRBV9 to TRBJ1-6; the D gene is possibly TRBD1 (5 bases). Germline CDR1 is SGDLS and CDR2 is YYNGEE. The V gene lost 4 bases and the J gene lost 9 bases, with 11 bases spanning the gap. The CDR3 has 13 residues. This chain's CDR3 is CASSPYGGSPLHF. CDR3 in DNA: TGTGCCAGCAGCCCATACGGGGGTTCACCCCTCCACTTT.

The chain carries TRBV6-1 and TRBJ2-7; D possibly corresponds to TRBD2 (7 bases). Germline V gives CDR1 MNHNS, CDR2 SASEGT. The CDR3 totals 15 residues. Trimming took off 2 bases at V and 6 bases at J, with 17 bases between the two ends. The chain's CDR3 is CASSEPGGRAIEQYF. The DNA for the CDR3 is TGTGCCAGCAGTGAACCGGGGGGCCGAGCCATCGAGCAGTACTTC.

Concerning this clone: The junction does not match germline at one end; this may be a read error. The chain links TRBV7-2 to TRBJ1-3; TRBD1 matches 8 bases. The CDR3 spans 13 residues. Germline V gives CDR1 SGHTA, CDR2 FQGNSA. CDR3 coding DNA: TGTGCCAGCAGCTTAGGGGACAGGAGGCGGATCCATTTT. Amino acids: CASSLGDRRRIHF.

This chain connects TRBV4-3 to TRBJ2-5, with D maybe TRBD1 (6 bases). This CDR3 contains 14 residues. V lost 0 bases and J 7 bases, leaving 12 bases between the germline ends. In germline, CDR1 is LGHNA, CDR2 YSLEER. The CDR3 DNA reads TGCGCCAGCAGCCAAGACAGAACAGGGAGGACCCAGTACTTC. Its protein is CASSQDRTGRTQYF.

The CDR3 DNA follows: TGCGCCAGCAGCTTTGAGGCCTCTGGGGCCAACGTCCTGACTTTC. It translates to CASSFEASGANVLTF. The V call is TRBV5-1, the J call TRBJ2-6; D remains unclear. Deletions cut 2 bases from V and 0 bases from J, with 6 bases between. The CDR3 sequence is 15 residues long. The germline CDR1 and CDR2 sequences are SGHRS and YFSETQ.

This chain links TRBV6-5 with TRBJ2-1; D unclear. This CDR3 is 14 amino acids long. Trimming took off 0 bases at V and 4 bases at J, with 7 bases between the two ends. Germline V gives CDR1 MNHEY, CDR2 SVGAGI. The CDR3 coding sequence is TGTGCCAGCAGTTACTCGCTGAGATACAATGAGCAGTTCTTC. This codes for CASSYSLRYNEQFF.

V usage is TRBV27 and J usage is TRBJ1-2, with 7 nucleotides matching TRBD1. The CDR3 has 12 amino acids. The junction had 4 bases not matched to a gene; V was cut back by 8 bases and J by 4 bases. CDR1 and CDR2 (germline): MNHEY, SMNVEV (reference sequence). CDR3 in DNA: TGTGCCAGCGGTACAGGGGCCTATGGCTACACCTTC. This codes for CASGTGAYGYTF.

The rearrangement uses TRBV11-1 and TRBJ2-2; 7 bases line up with TRBD1. Germline V gene data show CDR1 as SGHAT and CDR2 as FQDESV (reference sequence). After removal of 5 bases from V and 1 base from J, the junction contained 7 bases not matched to a gene. This CDR3 contains 16 residues. For the CDR3, the DNA is TGTGCCAGCAGCCCCGCCGGGACAGAGAACACCGGGGAGCTGTTTTTT. Amino acids: CASSPAGTENTGELFF.

The chain combines TRBV27 with TRBJ2-7; the match to TRBD1 covers 7 bases. This CDR3 is 14 amino acids long. The V and J ends lost 7 bases and 2 bases, in that order; junction bases with no gene match: 8. The germline gives CDR1 MNHEY, CDR2 SMNVEV (reference sequence). Written as DNA, the CDR3 is TGTGCCAGCAATCCGGGACAGAGGCCCTACGAGCAGTACTTC. This sequence encodes CASNPGQRPYEQYF.

The chain employs TRBV18 and TRBJ2-1, with 10 nucleotides matching TRBD2. The length of the CDR3 is 14 residues. J lost 7 bases, V lost 4 bases, and 4 bases had no gene match. Looked up from germline, CDR1 is KGHSH and CDR2 is LQKENI. The CDR3 sequence is CASSLGTSDNEQFF. For the CDR3, the DNA is TGTGCCAGCTCACTTGGGACTAGCGATAATGAGCAGTTCTTC.

This sequence joins TRBV10-3 and TRBJ1-2; possibly TRBD1 for D (6 bases). CDR3 length: 14 residues. The V and J ends lost 3 bases and 8 bases respectively, with 16 bases between them. Germline lookup yields CDR1 ENHRY and CDR2 SYGVKD. The CDR3 bases are TGTGCCATCAGTGATGAAACAGGGCGCAGGGGCTACACCTTC. Translation gives CAISDETGRRGYTF.

The chain has TRBV6-5 and TRBJ1-2, with 9 bases fitting TRBD1. V lost 5 bases, J lost 6 bases, and 7 bases stayed unmatched. Germline-derived CDR1 and CDR2 are MNHEY and SVGAGI. The CDR3 is 14 amino acids. CDR3 in DNA: TGTGCCAGCAGTCCCGGGACAGGGAATCATGGCTACACCTTC. It yields the protein CASSPGTGNHGYTF.

The rearrangement uses TRBV15 and TRBJ2-2; D may be TRBD1 (6 bases). Trimming left V 0 bases short and J 2 bases short, with 10 bases between. CDR1 and CDR2 (germline): LNHNV, YYDKDF (reference sequence). The length of the CDR3 is 16 residues. As DNA, the CDR3 is TGTGCCACCAGCAGAGAACTGGGGGCAAACACCGGGGAGCTGTTTTTT. Residues: CATSRELGANTGELFF.

The rearrangement uses TRBV11-2 and TRBJ1-4; TRBD1 might be the D (5 bases). CDR3 length: 14 amino acids. Germline V gene data show CDR1 as SGHAT and CDR2 as FQNNGV. With 5 bases removed from V and 8 bases from J, the gap between germline ends came to 15 bases. The chain's CDR3 is CASSPIRAGEKLFF. The CDR3 DNA reads as TGTGCCAGCAGCCCTATCAGGGCAGGGGAAAAACTGTTTTTT.

The chain carries TRBV2 and TRBJ2-1; TRBD2 matches at 15 bases. This CDR3 has 19 amino acids. Germline CDR1 SNHLY, CDR2 FYNNEI. V was clipped by 7 bases and J by 0 bases; unmatched bases: 10. The CDR3 loop is CASTRGGLAGGPSYNEQFF. Written as DNA, the CDR3 is TGTGCCAGCACCCGAGGGGGACTAGCGGGGGGACCCTCCTACAATGAGCAGTTCTTC.

The chain recombines TRBV19 with TRBJ1-2; D gene uncertain. The CDR3 sequence is 16 residues long. Trimming shortened V by 5 bases and J by 2 bases, and 18 bases separated the two germline ends. The germline gives CDR1 LNHDA, CDR2 SQIVND (reference sequence). CDR3 bases: TGTGCCAGTAGTCCAAGCTTAGTGTCAGGCAACTATGGCTACACCTTC. It specifies CASSPSLVSGNYGYTF. The entire variable domain, with the rest obtained from reference TRBV19 and TRBJ1-2, is as follows: DGGITQSPKYLFRKEGQNVTLSCEQNLNHDAMYWYRQDPGQGLRLIYYSQIVNDFQKGDIAEGYSVSREKKESFPLTVTSAQKNPTAFYLCASSPSLVSGNYGYTFGSGTRLTVV.

This clone occurred once. As DNA, the CDR3 is TGTGCCAGCAGCTCTCCCTACGAGCAGTACTTC. This translates into CASSSPYEQYF. The rearrangement links TRBV14 to TRBJ2-7; D not certain. V lost 5 bases, J lost 2 bases, and 4 bases lay in between. Looked up from germline, CDR1 is SGHDN and CDR2 is FVKESK. This CDR3 is built from 11 residues.

The gene calls are TRBV27 and TRBJ2-1; TRBD2 agrees at 8 bases. In germline, CDR1 is MNHEY, CDR2 SMNVEV (reference sequence). The CDR3 extends over 16 amino acids. Trimming removed 3 bases from V and 6 bases from J; junction bases left unmatched: 10. CDR3 DNA: TGTGCCAGCAGTTTTACTCCGGGGGGGCCTTTCAATGAGCAGTTCTTC. This gives the protein CASSFTPGGPFNEQFF.

The CDR3 region is CASSSQGPGANVLTF. As DNA, the CDR3 is TGCGCCAGCAGCTCACAGGGTCCTGGGGCCAACGTCCTGACTTTC. J is TRBJ2-6 and V is TRBV5-1, with D possibly matching TRBD1 (6 bases). Germline V gene lookup returns CDR1 SGHRS and CDR2 YFSETQ. V was clipped by 3 bases and J by 2 bases, with 9 bases between them. CDR3 size: 15 residues.

The rearrangement uses TRBV7-9 and TRBJ1-4; 7 bases map to TRBD1. Germline values: CDR1 SEHNR, CDR2 FQNEAQ (reference sequence). The CDR3 loop spans 15 amino acids. V shed 3 bases and J 0 bases; nucleotides not matched to a gene: 1. In DNA, the CDR3 is TGTGCCAGCAGCTTGGGGACAGCAACTAATGAAAAACTGTTTTTT. Encoded protein: CASSLGTATNEKLFF.

The chain has TRBV4-3 and TRBJ2-1; TRBD2 aligns across 11 bases. Germline CDR1 LGHNA, CDR2 YSLEER. Trimming at V came to 2 bases and at J to 0 bases, leaving 12 bases not matched to a gene. The CDR3 consists of 20 residues. This CDR3 reads CASSQLLTSGVSSSYNEQFF. As DNA, the CDR3 is TGCGCCAGCAGCCAATTATTGACTAGCGGGGTTTCAAGCTCCTACAATGAGCAGTTCTTC.